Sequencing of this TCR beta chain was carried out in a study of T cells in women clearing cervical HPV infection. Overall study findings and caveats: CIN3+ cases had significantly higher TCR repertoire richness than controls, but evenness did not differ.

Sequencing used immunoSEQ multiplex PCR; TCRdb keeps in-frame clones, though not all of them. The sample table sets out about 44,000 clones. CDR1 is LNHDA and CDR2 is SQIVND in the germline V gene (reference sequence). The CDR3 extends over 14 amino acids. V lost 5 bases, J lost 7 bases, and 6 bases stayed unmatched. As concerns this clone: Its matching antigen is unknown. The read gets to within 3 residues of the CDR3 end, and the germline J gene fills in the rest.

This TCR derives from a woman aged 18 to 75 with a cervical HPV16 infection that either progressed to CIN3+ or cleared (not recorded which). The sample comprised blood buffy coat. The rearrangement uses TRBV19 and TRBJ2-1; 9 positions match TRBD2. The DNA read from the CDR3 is TGTGCCAGTAGTTATGGCGGGAGGGGGAATGAG. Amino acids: CASSYGGRGNE. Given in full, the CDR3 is CASSYGGRGNEQFF.